The next 9 T cell receptor beta chains were all read from a single sample in a study of Graves' ophthalmopathy and Graves' hyperthyroidism. CDR3 regions of TCR beta were amplified from RNA transcripts. RT-PCR in the first round used HTBI primers; a second-round multiplex PCR followed. TCRdb reanalysed the multiplex PCR reads using MiXCR and keeps one entry per CDR3 protein. The table includes 300,000 to 400,000 distinct CDR3 sequences, roughly 15% detected once. Specimen: peripheral blood. The receptors originated from an adult man with Graves' ophthalmopathy.

This clonotype occurred many times. J is TRBJ2-5 and V is TRBV28; TRBD1 matches at 8 bases. This CDR3 has 15 residues. CDR1 MDHEN and CDR2 SYDVKM come from the germline V gene. The trim removed 6 bases at V and 4 bases at J, leaving 10 bases unmatched. The CDR3 DNA sequence: TGTGCCAGCAGCAGTTCGGGGACAGGAGGAGAGACCCAGTACTTC. Its protein is CASSSSGTGGETQYF.

This clonotype was seen at least ten times. The chain recombines TRBV9 with TRBJ1-2; no firm D call. The CDR3 sequence is 15 residues long. Trimming took off 4 bases at V and 6 bases at J, with 19 bases between the two ends. CDR1 is SGDLS, CDR2 YYNGEE, per germline. CDR3: CASSPRSAGANGYTF. Written as DNA, the CDR3 is TGTGCCAGCAGCCCCCGATCGGCAGGCGCTAATGGCTACACCTTC.

At least ten counts were recorded for this clonotype. The chain uses TRBV11-1 and TRBJ1-1; D gene uncertain. V was shortened by 0 bases and J by 1 base, with 0 bases between the two germline ends. The CDR3 has 12 amino acids. Germline loops: CDR1 SGHAT, CDR2 FQDESV (reference sequence). The CDR3 DNA reads as TGTGCCAGCAGCTTAGCGAACACTGAAGCTTTCTTT. It is translated as CASSLANTEAFF.

Ten or more counts support this clonotype. The chain recombines TRBV30 with TRBJ2-1, with a tentative D call TRBD2 (5 bases). V was clipped by 1 base and J by 0 bases, with 13 bases between them. CDR3 length: 16 amino acids. CDR1 GTSNPN and CDR2 SVGIG come from the germline V gene (reference sequence). CDR3 nucleotides: TGTGCCTGGAGTGATGAGGGAACGAGCTCCTACAATGAGCAGTTCTTC. Its protein is CAWSDEGTSSYNEQFF.

This clonotype has at least ten counts. The junction and the germline gene differ at one end; a read error may be behind it. CDR3 DNA sequence: TGTGCCACCAGTGAGGCAACAGGGTACACAGATATGCAGTATTTT. It codes for CATSEATGYTDMQYF. J is TRBJ2-3 and V is TRBV24-1; TRBD1 might be the D (6 bases). CDR3 length: 15 residues. CDR1 KGHDR and CDR2 SFDVKD come from the germline V gene.

This clonotype was counted many times. This sequence joins TRBV9 and TRBJ2-2, with 11 positions matching TRBD2. V shed 0 bases, J shed 3 bases, and the junction held 7 bases outside the gene matches. Looked up from germline, CDR1 is SGDLS and CDR2 is YYNGEE. The CDR3 is 18 residues long. CDR3 nucleotides: TGTGCCAGCAGCGTAGAACTAGCGGGGGCCCTGGACACCGGGGAGCTGTTTTTT. Amino acid sequence: CASSVELAGALDTGELFF.

This clonotype was counted ten times or more. V is TRBV11-2 and J is TRBJ1-3; the D is unclear. Trimming cost V 2 bases and J 0 bases, with 11 bases left between them. The CDR3 runs to 16 residues. Germline V gene lookup returns CDR1 SGHAT and CDR2 FQNNGV. The CDR3 nucleotides are TGTGCCAGCAGCTTATCAATGTGGAGCTCTGGAAACACCATATATTTT. Protein sequence: CASSLSMWSSGNTIYF. The complete variable domain, with remaining parts taken from reference TRBV11-2 and TRBJ1-3, reads EAGVAQSPRYKIIEKRQSVAFWCNPISGHATLYWYQQILGQGPKLLIQFQNNGVVDDSQLPKDRFSAERLKGVDSTLKIQPAKLEDSAVYLCASSLSMWSSGNTIYFGEGSWLTVV.

Relative to its sample, this clonotype is medium-sized. The V call is TRBV6-5, the J call TRBJ2-6, with D unclear. Germline V lookup: CDR1 MNHEY, CDR2 SVGAGI. This CDR3 spans 12 amino acids. V shed 6 bases and J shed 0 bases, with 0 bases lying between them. CDR3 amino acids: CASSSGANVLTF. The CDR3 bases are TGTGCCAGCAGCTCTGGGGCCAACGTCCTGACTTTC.

This clonotype was recorded many times. The J gene is TRBJ2-7, the V gene TRBV27, with D perhaps TRBD2 (5 bases). The CDR3 sequence is 12 residues long. CDR1 is MNHEY and CDR2 is SMNVEV in the germline V gene (reference sequence). Trimming cost V 5 bases and J 6 bases, with 11 bases left between them. This chain's CDR3 is CASSPLGIEQYF. CDR3 in DNA: TGTGCCAGCAGTCCCCTCGGGATCGAGCAGTACTTC.